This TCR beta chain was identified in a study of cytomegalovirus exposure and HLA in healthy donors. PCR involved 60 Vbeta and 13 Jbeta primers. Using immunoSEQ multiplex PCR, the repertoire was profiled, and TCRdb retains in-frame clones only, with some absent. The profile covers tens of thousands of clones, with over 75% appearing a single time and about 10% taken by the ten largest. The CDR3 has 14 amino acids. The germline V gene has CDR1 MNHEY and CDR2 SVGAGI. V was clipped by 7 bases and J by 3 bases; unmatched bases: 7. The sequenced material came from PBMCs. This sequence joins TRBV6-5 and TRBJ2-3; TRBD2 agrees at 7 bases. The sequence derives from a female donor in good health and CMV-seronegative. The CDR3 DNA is TGTGCCAGCAAACTAGCGTTCACTACAGATACGCAGTATTTT. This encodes CASKLAFTTDTQYF.